The 28 T cell receptor beta chains in this list originate from one sample, sequenced in a study of liver allograft versus peripheral blood T cells. The wider study: Recipients' peripheral blood T cell receptor repertoires were compared with those in transplanted livers.

TCRdb reanalysed the reads using MiXCR and keeps one entry per CDR3 protein. This sample carries approximately 2,200 distinct CDR3 sequences, over 15% of them seen once, and the ten largest clones take more than 50%. The source of these receptors is a human patient who had a liver transplant. Part of the T cells may come from the graft donor.

This clonotype was seen more than once but under ten times. V usage is TRBV20-1 and J usage is TRBJ2-7; unclear D gene. The CDR3 has 14 residues. Germline CDR1 DFQATT, CDR2 SNEGSKA (reference sequence). Trimming removed 3 bases from V and 0 bases from J, with 12 bases in between. CDR3 residues: CSASGPPSSYEQYF. In nucleotides, the CDR3 is TGCAGTGCTAGTGGACCTCCTTCCTCCTACGAGCAGTACTTC.

The gene calls are TRBV28 and TRBJ2-2, with 8 bases identical to TRBD2. CDR3 length: 14 amino acids. The germline V gene encodes CDR1 MDHEN and CDR2 SYDVKM. V lost 5 bases and J lost 7; bases outside the gene matches: 6. In DNA form, the CDR3 reads TGTGCCAGCAGTCTTAGCGGGACGGACGGGGAGCTGTTTTTT. Translation gives CASSLSGTDGELFF.

This clonotype ranks as medium-sized. The genes are TRBV28 and TRBJ2-3; TRBD2 might be the D (5 bases). Trimming shortened V by 4 bases and J by 5 bases, and 19 bases separated the two germline ends. This CDR3 contains 16 residues. Germline V gene sequence: CDR1 MDHEN, CDR2 SYDVKM. CDR3 nucleotides: TGTGCCAGCAGTTCATACACTAGTCATTTACAAGATACGCAGTATTTT. Amino acid sequence: CASSSYTSHLQDTQYF. The whole variable domain, filled in from reference TRBV28 and TRBJ2-3, reads DVKVTQSSRYLVKRTGEKVFLECVQDMDHENMFWYRQDPGLGLRLIYFSYDVKMKEKGDIPEGYSVSREKKERFSLILESASTNQTSMYLCASSSYTSHLQDTQYFGPGTRLTVL.

This chain uses TRBV5-6 with TRBJ1-2, with 9 bases aligning to TRBD1. The germline V gene encodes CDR1 SGHDT and CDR2 YYEEEE. With 4 bases clipped from V and 6 bases from J, the junction kept 7 bases outside the gene matches. CDR3 length equals 14 residues. In nucleotides, the CDR3 is TGTGCCAGCAGCCGGGACAGGGCTTTCGATGGCTACACCTTC. Translated: CASSRDRAFDGYTF.

In its sample, this clonotype is medium-sized. The J gene is TRBJ2-7, the V gene TRBV29-1, with 11 bases aligning to TRBD2. CDR3 length equals 15 residues. The V and J ends lost 6 bases and 2 bases, in that order; junction bases with no gene match: 9. Germline V CDR1 and CDR2: SQVTM, ANQGSEA. Here the CDR3 reads CSVSTSGSLPYEQYF. The CDR3 DNA reads TGCAGCGTATCTACTAGCGGGAGCCTTCCCTACGAGCAGTACTTC.

This clonotype was recorded at least ten times. The chain links TRBV19 to TRBJ1-4; weak D call: TRBD1 (5 bases). The CDR3 covers 14 residues. Looked up from germline, CDR1 is LNHDA and CDR2 is SQIVND (reference sequence). V was pared by 3 bases and J by 8 bases, with 13 bases between. This chain's CDR3 is CASSIAGTAEKLFF. The CDR3 DNA reads as TGTGCCAGTAGTATCGCCGGGACTGCGGAAAAACTGTTTTTT.

In this sample, this clonotype is medium-sized. J is TRBJ1-4 and V is TRBV18; D unclear. The length of the CDR3 is 18 residues. The V and J ends lost 6 bases and 0 bases respectively, with 20 bases between them. CDR1 and CDR2 (germline): KGHSH, LQKENI. The CDR3 region has the DNA TGTGCCAGCTCCCTAAGGGCCAGATTAATAACAACTAATGAAAAACTGTTTTTT. Protein product: CASSLRARLITTNEKLFF.

This clonotype has at least ten counts. V is TRBV30 and J is TRBJ2-5; 12 nucleotides agree with TRBD1. The V gene's germline CDR1 is GTSNPN and CDR2 SVGIG (reference sequence). The CDR3 is made up of 17 amino acids. Trimming took 1 base from V and 5 from J; bases not matched to a gene: 11. The CDR3: CAWSGNTGTGGRETQYF. The DNA of the CDR3 is TGTGCCTGGAGTGGAAATACCGGGACAGGGGGCCGGGAGACCCAGTACTTC.

This clonotype is judged medium-sized. CDR3 DNA sequence: TGTGCCAGCAGGGCCCGCGGGGCTACAGATACGCAGTATTTT. Protein: CASRARGATDTQYF. The chain couples TRBV27 to TRBJ2-3, with D perhaps matching TRBD2 (6 bases). Trimming removed 6 bases from V and 3 bases from J, with 13 bases in between. The length of the CDR3 is 14 residues. Germline CDR1 MNHEY, CDR2 SMNVEV (reference sequence).

This clonotype was detected a few times. The rearrangement links TRBV24-1 to TRBJ1-5, with D uncertain. V was cut by 3 bases and J by 0 bases, with 5 bases left in between. The CDR3 spans 14 residues. CDR1 is KGHDR and CDR2 is SFDVKD in the germline V gene. The CDR3 sequence is CATSDDYSNQPQHF. The CDR3 region has the DNA TGTGCCACCAGTGATGATTATAGCAATCAGCCCCAGCATTTT.

This chain joins TRBV9 and TRBJ2-1; D remains unclear. CDR3 length equals 12 residues. The ends were cut back, 0 bases at V and 8 bases at J, with 6 bases in the middle. Germline V gives CDR1 SGDLS, CDR2 YYNGEE. DNA of the CDR3: TGTGCCAGCAGCGTAGGGGCCCATGAGCAGTTCTTC. It yields the protein CASSVGAHEQFF.

This clonotype is medium-sized (0.01 to 0.1%) by share. The chain combines TRBV29-1 with TRBJ1-5; 8 nucleotides match TRBD1. The V gene's germline CDR1 is SQVTM and CDR2 ANQGSEA. J lost 6 bases, V lost 7 bases, and 11 bases had no gene match. There are 14 residues in the CDR3. This CDR3 is CSARPGGEGQPQHF. DNA of the CDR3: TGCAGCGCCCGCCCAGGGGGCGAAGGTCAGCCCCAGCATTTT.

This CDR3 is CASSLDVRNTEAFF. CDR3 DNA sequence: TGTGCCAGCAGCTTAGATGTGAGGAACACTGAAGCTTTCTTT. The V gene is TRBV11-3, the J gene TRBJ1-1; D unclear. There are 14 residues in the CDR3. Trimming took 0 bases from V and 1 from J, leaving 6 bases between them. Germline-derived CDR1 and CDR2 are SGHNT and YENEEA.

This clonotype occurred a few times. The J gene is TRBJ2-7, the V gene TRBV12-5; 9 bases agree with TRBD1. Germline V gene sequence: CDR1 LGHNT, CDR2 FRNRAP. V was clipped by 0 bases and J by 7 bases; unmatched bases: 13. The CDR3 contains 17 residues. The CDR3 reads CASGLVGGGQGLLEQYF. For the CDR3, the DNA is TGTGCTAGTGGTTTGGTAGGGGGGGGACAGGGACTCCTGGAGCAGTACTTC.

This clonotype is categorized as medium-sized (0.01 to 0.1%). This CDR3 reads CASSYLPLNTEAFF. The CDR3 DNA is TGTGCCAGCAGTTACCTCCCATTGAACACTGAAGCTTTCTTT. This chain connects TRBV6-6 to TRBJ1-1; no definite D call. The CDR3 loop spans 14 amino acids. V gave up 2 bases and J gave up 0 bases, with 7 bases separating them. Germline V CDR1 and CDR2: MNHNY, SVGAGI (reference sequence).

By sample fraction, this clonotype is medium-sized. The gene calls are TRBV18 and TRBJ1-4, with D perhaps matching TRBD1 (5 bases). Per germline, CDR1 KGHSH and CDR2 LQKENI. The CDR3 runs 18 residues. V lost 6 bases to trimming and J lost 4 bases, with 24 bases between them. The CDR3 sequence: CASSHNGARVIDNEKLFF. CDR3 sequence (DNA): TGTGCCAGCTCTCACAACGGGGCCCGGGTAATTGATAATGAAAAACTGTTTTTT.

To note about this clonotype: A much larger clone differs by one base, so this may be a read error. The CDR3 DNA is TGTGCCAGCAGCACAGACTACAATGAGCAGTTCTTC. Amino acid sequence: CASSTDYNEQFF. The gene calls are TRBV7-2 and TRBJ2-1; D call uncertain. The germline V gene encodes CDR1 SGHTA and CDR2 FQGNSA. With 5 bases removed from V and 3 bases from J, the gap between germline ends came to 5 bases. The CDR3 contains 12 residues.

To note about this clonotype: A much more abundant neighbour one base away suggests this may be a read error. The chain employs TRBV7-3 and TRBJ2-1; D may be TRBD2 (6 bases). Trimming removed 2 bases at V and 6 bases at J, with 17 bases between. This CDR3 spans 16 amino acids. Looked up from germline, CDR1 is SGHTA and CDR2 is FQGTGA. The CDR3 DNA sequence: TGTGCCAGCAGCTTAGTAGCTAGCGAGGGCGTCAATGAGCAGTTCTTC. Translating it yields CASSLVASEGVNEQFF.

This clonotype qualifies as medium-sized. The chain recombines TRBV27 with TRBJ1-1; 7 bases are a match to TRBD1. The trim removed 5 bases at V and 1 base at J, leaving 7 bases unmatched. Germline CDR1 and CDR2: MNHEY and SMNVEV (reference sequence). The CDR3 runs to 15 residues. In DNA, the CDR3 is TGTGCCAGCAGTCCCCGACAGGGCCCGAACACTGAAGCTTTCTTT. Residues: CASSPRQGPNTEAFF.

This clonotype showed up just a few times. This chain connects TRBV12-5 to TRBJ1-2; TRBD1 might be the D (6 bases). CDR1 is LGHNT, CDR2 FRNRAP, per germline. V was cut by 7 bases and J by 5 bases, with 17 bases left in between. The CDR3 extends over 14 amino acids. The CDR3 protein is CASASGGGRYGYTF. CDR3 sequence (DNA): TGTGCTAGTGCCTCGGGAGGGGGGCGTTATGGCTACACCTTC.

The gene calls are TRBV7-9 and TRBJ1-1; D uncertain. This CDR3 has 12 amino acids. Germline CDR1 reads SEHNR; CDR2 reads FQNEAQ (reference sequence). V was shortened by 5 bases and J by 6 bases, with 10 bases between the two germline ends. CDR3 loop: CASSHQSPEAFF. The CDR3 nucleotides read TGTGCCAGCAGCCACCAGTCCCCTGAAGCTTTCTTT.

There are many counts of this clonotype. This chain connects TRBV27 to TRBJ2-3, with 9 positions matching TRBD1. CDR1 is MNHEY and CDR2 is SMNVEV in the germline V gene (reference sequence). Losses at the gene ends were 2 bases for V and 0 bases for J; bases not matched to a gene: 9. The CDR3 runs 18 residues. This CDR3 is CASSLLLGTGPSTDTQYF. The CDR3 DNA is TGTGCCAGCAGTTTACTCCTTGGGACAGGGCCTAGCACAGATACGCAGTATTTT.

At least ten counts were recorded for this clonotype. This chain joins TRBV5-6 and TRBJ2-1; D is unresolved. The CDR3 covers 13 residues. V dropped 5 bases and J dropped 13 bases, with 19 bases sitting between them. The germline CDR1 and CDR2 sequences are SGHDT and YYEEEE. DNA of the CDR3: TGTGCCAGCAGTTCTGGGTTCAGTGGGGAACAGTTCTTC. Translation gives CASSSGFSGEQFF.

This clonotype is categorized as medium-sized. The genes are TRBV15 and TRBJ2-5; D not certain. V was trimmed by 0 bases and J by 1 base, leaving 9 bases between them. Germline V CDR1 and CDR2: LNHNV, YYDKDF (reference sequence). This CDR3 region has 15 residues. CDR3 nucleotide sequence: TGTGCCACCAGCAGAGAAGGAAGGTTCCAAGAGACCCAGTACTTC. Its protein product is CATSREGRFQETQYF.

The chain combines TRBV6-5 with TRBJ2-7, with TRBD1 identical over 7 bases. In germline, CDR1 is MNHEY, CDR2 SVGAGI. This CDR3 has 17 residues. J was trimmed by 4 bases and V by 1 base; bases with no gene match: 13. In nucleotides, the CDR3 is TGTGCCAGCAGTTACTTATCATCAGGGGGTGGGATTTACGAGCAGTACTTC. Translation: CASSYLSSGGGIYEQYF.

With respect to this clonotype: Relative to the germline gene, one junction end is altered; a read error may explain this. The chain has TRBV27 and TRBJ2-7; D is uncertain. CDR3 length equals 13 residues. The germline V gene encodes CDR1 MNHEY and CDR2 SMNVEV (reference sequence). In nucleotides, the CDR3 is TGTACCAGCATTTTTGTCTCCTCCTACGAGCAGTACTTC. It yields the protein CTSIFVSSYEQYF.

Concerning this clonotype: A read error may be the cause here, since a much bigger clone is one base away. The V and J genes are TRBV6-5 and TRBJ2-1; D may be TRBD1 (6 bases). Germline V gives CDR1 MNHEY, CDR2 SVGAGI. The CDR3 loop spans 15 amino acids. Deletions cut 2 bases from V and 0 bases from J, with 8 bases between. CDR3 loop: CASSYGQSSYNEQFF. In DNA, the CDR3 is TGTGCCAGCAGTTACGGACAGAGCTCCTACAATGAGCAGTTCTTC.

Ten or more counts support this clonotype. The V and J genes are TRBV6-5 and TRBJ2-1; D is perhaps TRBD2 (6 bases). Between the trimmed V and J ends, which lost 7 bases and 4 bases, there was a span of 11 bases. This CDR3 contains 13 residues. Germline CDR1 MNHEY, CDR2 SVGAGI. The CDR3 DNA follows: TGTGCCAGCAAAACTAGCAGGTACAATGAGCAGTTCTTC. This gives the protein CASKTSRYNEQFF.